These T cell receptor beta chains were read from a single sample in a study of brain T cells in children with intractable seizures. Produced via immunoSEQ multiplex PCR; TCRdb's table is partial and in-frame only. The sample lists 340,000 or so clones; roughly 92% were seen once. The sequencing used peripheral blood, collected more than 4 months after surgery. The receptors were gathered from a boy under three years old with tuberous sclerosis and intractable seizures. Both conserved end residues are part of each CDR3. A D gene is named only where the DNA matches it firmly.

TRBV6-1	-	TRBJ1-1	CASSLVVNTEAFF	TGTGCCAGCAGTTTGGTGGTTAACACTGAAGCTTTCTTT
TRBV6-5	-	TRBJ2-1	CASSYGTPWDNEQFF	TGTGCCAGCAGTTACGGGACTCCTTGGGACAATGAGCAGTTCTTC
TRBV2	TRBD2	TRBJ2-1	CASSLVGLGDEQFF	TGTGCCAGCTCTTTAGTGGGACTAGGGGATGAGCAGTTCTTC
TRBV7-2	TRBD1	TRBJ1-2	CASREDRVSVGGYTF	TGTGCCAGCAGGGAGGACAGGGTATCGGTTGGTGGCTACACCTTC
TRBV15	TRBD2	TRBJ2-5	CATSRDGGADETQYF	TGTGCCACCAGCAGAGACGGGGGGGCGGATGAGACCCAGTACTTC
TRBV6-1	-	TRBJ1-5	CASSEGFQPQHF	TGTGCCAGCAGTGAAGGATTCCAGCCCCAGCATTTT
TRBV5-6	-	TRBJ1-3	CASSVGRRTDGNTIYF	TGTGCCAGCAGCGTGGGACGGAGGACGGACGGAAACACCATATATTTT
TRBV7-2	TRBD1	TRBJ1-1	CASSPETGTGGWRNTEAFF	TGTGCCAGCAGCCCAGAAACCGGGACAGGGGGCTGGAGAAACACTGAAGCTTTCTTT
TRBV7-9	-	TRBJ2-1	CASSLAGRAGEQFF	TGTGCCAGCAGCTTAGCGGGAAGGGCAGGTGAGCAGTTCTTC
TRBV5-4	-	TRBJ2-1	CASSLGTYNEQFF	TGTGCCAGCAGCTTGGGCACCTACAATGAGCAGTTCTTC
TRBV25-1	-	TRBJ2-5	CASSGETQYF	TGTGCCAGCAGTGGCGAGACCCAGTACTTC